This TCR beta chain was sequenced during a study of tumor and adjacent non-tumor tissue in lung cancer. Study-wide findings and caveats: Compared with tumor, normal lung showed significantly lower TCR diversity. Normal lung showed higher cumulative top 100 clone frequency than tumor. Patients with more diverse tumor TCRs had worse survival.

RNA was extracted from bulk tissue without any cell sorting. V lost 4 bases and J 5 bases, leaving 17 bases between the germline ends. Germline-derived CDR1 and CDR2 are MNHNS and SASEGT. This CDR3 has 15 amino acids. Worth noting for this clonotype: The antigen remains unidentified.

A modified ARM-PCR protocol with three rounds of nested PCR amplified TCRbeta. TCRdb itself ran the multiplex PCR reads through MiXCR, one entry per CDR3 protein. The table has roughly 150,000 distinct CDR3 sequences, around 67% seen once; the top ten hold roughly 18%. The chain has TRBV6-1 and TRBJ1-1; D is unclear. Source material: lung tumor tissue. The clonotype was recovered from a man in his 60s with small cell lung cancer. The CDR3 DNA is TGTGCCAGCAGTGGACCCAGTCGGGTGAGGACTGAAGCTTTCTTT. Its protein is CASSGPSRVRTEAFF.